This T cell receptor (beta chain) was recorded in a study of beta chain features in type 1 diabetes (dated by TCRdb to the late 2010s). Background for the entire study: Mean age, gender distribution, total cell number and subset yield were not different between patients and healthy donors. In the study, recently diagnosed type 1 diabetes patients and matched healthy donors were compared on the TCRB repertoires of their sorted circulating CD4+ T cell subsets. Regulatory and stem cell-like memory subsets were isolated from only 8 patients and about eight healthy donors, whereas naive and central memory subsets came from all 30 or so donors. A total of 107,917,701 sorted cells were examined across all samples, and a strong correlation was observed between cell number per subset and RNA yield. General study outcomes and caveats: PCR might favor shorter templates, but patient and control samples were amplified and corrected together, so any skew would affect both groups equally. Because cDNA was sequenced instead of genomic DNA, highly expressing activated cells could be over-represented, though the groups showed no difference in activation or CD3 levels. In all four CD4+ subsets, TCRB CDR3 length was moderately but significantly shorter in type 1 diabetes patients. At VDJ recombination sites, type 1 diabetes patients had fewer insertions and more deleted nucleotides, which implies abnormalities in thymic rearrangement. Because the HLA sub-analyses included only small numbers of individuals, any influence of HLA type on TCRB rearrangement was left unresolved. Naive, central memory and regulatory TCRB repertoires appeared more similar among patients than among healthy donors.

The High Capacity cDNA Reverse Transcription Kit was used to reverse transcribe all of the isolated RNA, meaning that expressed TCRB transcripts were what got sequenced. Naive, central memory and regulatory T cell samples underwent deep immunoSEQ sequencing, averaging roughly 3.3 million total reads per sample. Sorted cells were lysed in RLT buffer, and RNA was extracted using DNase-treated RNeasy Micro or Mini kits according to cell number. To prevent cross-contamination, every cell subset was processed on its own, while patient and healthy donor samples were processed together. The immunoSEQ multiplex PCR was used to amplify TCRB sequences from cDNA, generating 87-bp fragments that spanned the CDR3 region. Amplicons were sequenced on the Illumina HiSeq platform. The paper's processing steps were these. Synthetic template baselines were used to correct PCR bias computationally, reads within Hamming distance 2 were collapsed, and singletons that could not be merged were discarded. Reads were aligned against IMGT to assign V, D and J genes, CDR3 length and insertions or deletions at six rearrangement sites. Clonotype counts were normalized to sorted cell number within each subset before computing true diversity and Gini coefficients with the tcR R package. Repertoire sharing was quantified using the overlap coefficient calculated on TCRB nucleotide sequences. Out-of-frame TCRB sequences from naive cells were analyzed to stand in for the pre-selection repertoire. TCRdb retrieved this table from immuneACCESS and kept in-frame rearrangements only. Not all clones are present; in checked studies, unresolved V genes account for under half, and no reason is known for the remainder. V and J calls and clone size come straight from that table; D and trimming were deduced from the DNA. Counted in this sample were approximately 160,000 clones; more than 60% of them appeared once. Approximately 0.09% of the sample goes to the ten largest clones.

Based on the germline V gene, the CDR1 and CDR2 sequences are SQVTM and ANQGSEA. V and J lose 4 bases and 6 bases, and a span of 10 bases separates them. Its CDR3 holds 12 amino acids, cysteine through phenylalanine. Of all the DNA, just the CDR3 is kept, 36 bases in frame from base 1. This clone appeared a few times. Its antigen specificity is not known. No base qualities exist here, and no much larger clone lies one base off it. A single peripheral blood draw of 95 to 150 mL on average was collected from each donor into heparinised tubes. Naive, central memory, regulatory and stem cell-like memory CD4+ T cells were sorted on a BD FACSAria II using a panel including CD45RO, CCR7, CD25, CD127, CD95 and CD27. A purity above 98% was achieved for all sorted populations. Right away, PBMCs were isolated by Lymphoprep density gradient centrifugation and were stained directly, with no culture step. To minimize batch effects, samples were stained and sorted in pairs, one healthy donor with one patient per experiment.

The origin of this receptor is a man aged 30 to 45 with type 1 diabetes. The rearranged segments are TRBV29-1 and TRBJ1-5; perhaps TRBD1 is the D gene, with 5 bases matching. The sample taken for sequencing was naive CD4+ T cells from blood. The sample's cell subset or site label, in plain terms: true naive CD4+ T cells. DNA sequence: TGCAGCGTTGGGGATGGGACTCAGCCCCAGCATTTT. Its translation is CSVGDGTQPQHF.